The 22 T cell receptor beta chains reported below all come from one sample, sequenced in a study of T cell repertoires in cytomegalovirus infection. TCRdb ran MiXCR on the reads and lists one entry per CDR3 protein. The table records 250,000 to 300,000 distinct CDR3 sequences, about 25% of them present only once. The specimen sequenced was PBMCs. Source of these receptors: a human donor in good health (CMV status not recorded). Some clones in this sample may be carry-over from other donors' samples.

The chain employs TRBV7-2 and TRBJ2-1; no firm D call. Deletions cut 5 bases from V and 3 bases from J, with 8 bases between. Germline CDR1 reads SGHTA; CDR2 reads FQGNSA. This CDR3 has 13 residues. The CDR3 protein is CASSPTNYNEQFF. The CDR3, as DNA: TGTGCCAGCAGCCCGACGAACTACAATGAGCAGTTCTTC.

This clonotype was detected many times. V is TRBV4-2 and J is TRBJ1-4; no clear D. Between the trimmed V and J ends, which lost 3 bases and 5 bases, there was a span of 4 bases. Germline CDR1 LGHNA, CDR2 YNFKEQ. This CDR3 has 12 amino acids. DNA for the CDR3: TGTGCCAGCAGCCAGGACAATGAAAAACTGTTTTTT. The encoded protein is CASSQDNEKLFF.

V usage is TRBV29-1 and J usage is TRBJ1-4; a possible D gene is TRBD1 (5 bases). Trimming cost V 7 bases and J 0 bases, with 15 bases left between them. In germline, CDR1 is SQVTM, CDR2 ANQGSEA. The CDR3 consists of 15 residues. CDR3 amino acids: CSAQGTPATNEKLFF. The CDR3 DNA follows: TGCAGCGCCCAAGGGACGCCGGCAACTAATGAAAAACTGTTTTTT.

This clonotype was observed a handful of times. V usage is TRBV6-4 and J usage is TRBJ2-1; D is perhaps TRBD2 (5 bases). The CDR3 extends over 14 amino acids. Germline V gene lookup returns CDR1 MRHNA and CDR2 SNTAGT. Trimming shortened V by 8 bases and J by 5 bases, and 16 bases separated the two germline ends. CDR3 sequence (DNA): TGTGCCAGCTCGGAGGAAGGCTGGGACAATGAGCAGTTCTTC. Amino acids: CASSEEGWDNEQFF.

This clonotype was found a few times. The V call is TRBV24-1, the J call TRBJ2-2; unclear D gene. Germline values: CDR1 KGHDR, CDR2 SFDVKD. V dropped 4 bases and J dropped 3 bases, with 2 bases sitting between them. The CDR3 has 12 residues. The DNA of the CDR3 is TGTGCCACCAGTGAAGACACCGGGGAGCTGTTTTTT. It codes for CATSEDTGELFF.

This rearrangement joins TRBV28 to TRBJ2-6; tentatively, D is TRBD1 (5 bases). The CDR3 spans 14 residues. V was trimmed by 5 bases and J by 1 base, leaving 6 bases between them. CDR1 MDHEN and CDR2 SYDVKM come from the germline V gene. The CDR3 sequence is CASSRTSGANVLTF. The CDR3 DNA reads as TGTGCCAGCAGTCGGACATCTGGGGCCAACGTCCTGACTTTC. The full variable domain, its missing parts supplied by reference TRBV28 and TRBJ2-6, is DVKVTQSSRYLVKRTGEKVFLECVQDMDHENMFWYRQDPGLGLRLIYFSYDVKMKEKGDIPEGYSVSREKKERFSLILESASTNQTSMYLCASSRTSGANVLTFGAGSRLTVL.

This rearrangement joins TRBV5-6 to TRBJ1-2; D is unclear. Germline CDR1 reads SGHDT; CDR2 reads YYEEEE. This CDR3 has 13 residues. V was pared by 4 bases and J by 5 bases, with 12 bases between. The CDR3 sequence is CASSTQLRYGYTF. Written as DNA, the CDR3 is TGTGCCAGCAGCACCCAGCTCCGGTATGGCTACACCTTC.

This clonotype was counted a few times. The chain combines TRBV14 with TRBJ2-2, with D perhaps matching TRBD1 (6 bases). V lost 1 base and J lost 5, with 8 bases in between. The CDR3 is 14 amino acids. Germline CDR1 and CDR2: SGHDN and FVKESK. For the CDR3, the DNA is TGTGCCAGCAGCCAAGGGGGGCCGACCGGGGAGCTGTTTTTT. This encodes CASSQGGPTGELFF. Using reference TRBV14 and TRBJ2-2 for the parts outside the CDR3, the full variable domain is EAGVTQFPSHSVIEKGQTVTLRCDPISGHDNLYWYRRVMGKEIKFLLHFVKESKQDESGMPNNRFLAERTGGTYSTLKVQPAELEDSGVYFCASSQGGPTGELFFGEGSRLTVL.

This clonotype came up a few times. The V and J genes are TRBV7-2 and TRBJ2-3, with 8 positions matching TRBD1. This CDR3 comprises 16 residues. Trimming at V came to 4 bases and at J to 3 bases, leaving 9 bases not matched to a gene. CDR1 SGHTA and CDR2 FQGNSA come from the germline V gene. CDR3: CASSWDGTGITDTQYF. DNA of the CDR3: TGTGCCAGCAGCTGGGATGGGACAGGCATTACAGATACGCAGTATTTT.

This clonotype has only a few counts. V and J are TRBV19 and TRBJ1-4; D not resolved. Germline assignment: CDR1 LNHDA and CDR2 SQIVND (reference sequence). The length of the CDR3 is 15 residues. V gave up 2 bases and J gave up 2 bases, with 9 bases separating them. Here the CDR3 DNA reads TGTGCCAGTAGTATAATCCTTGGGACTAATGAAAAACTGTTTTTT. Its translation: CASSIILGTNEKLFF. The full variable domain, its missing parts supplied by reference TRBV19 and TRBJ1-4, is DGGITQSPKYLFRKEGQNVTLSCEQNLNHDAMYWYRQDPGQGLRLIYYSQIVNDFQKGDIAEGYSVSREKKESFPLTVTSAQKNPTAFYLCASSIILGTNEKLFFGSGTQLSVL.

Ten or more counts support this clonotype. This chain connects TRBV7-6 to TRBJ2-3; D might be TRBD2 (7 bases). The CDR3 loop spans 18 amino acids. Germline V gene lookup returns CDR1 SGHVS and CDR2 FNYEAQ. With 2 bases removed from V and 2 bases from J, the gap between germline ends came to 20 bases. The CDR3 spells CASSLRLGATSATDTQYF. CDR3 nucleotides: TGTGCCAGCAGCTTAAGGCTGGGGGCCACTAGCGCCACAGATACGCAGTATTTT. Full variable domain (rest looked up from reference TRBV7-6 and TRBJ2-3): GAGVSQSPRYKVTKRGQDVALRCDPISGHVSLYWYRQALGQGPEFLTYFNYEAQQDKSGLPNDRFSAERPEGSISTLTIQRTEQRDSAMYRCASSLRLGATSATDTQYFGPGTRLTVL.

The V call is TRBV6-5, the J call TRBJ1-2, with D tentatively TRBD1 (6 bases). This CDR3 region has 13 residues. From germline, CDR1 is MNHEY and CDR2 SVGAGI. The V gene lost 5 bases and the J gene lost 8 bases, with 15 bases spanning the gap. The CDR3 loop reads CASSTGSMGGYTF. DNA of the CDR3: TGTGCCAGCAGTACAGGGAGTATGGGGGGCTACACCTTC.

This clonotype was seen only a few times. V usage is TRBV3-1 and J usage is TRBJ2-1, with 11 bases aligning to TRBD2. J lost 13 bases, V lost 0 bases, and 8 bases had no gene match. Germline CDR1 is LGHDT and CDR2 is YNNKEL (reference sequence). CDR3 size: 15 residues. The chain's CDR3 is CASSQDVTSGSTQFF. Here the CDR3 DNA reads TGTGCCAGCAGCCAAGATGTCACTAGCGGGAGTACACAGTTCTTC.

The sample holds a few counts of this clonotype. The chain joins TRBV4-1 to TRBJ1-1, with 9 bases aligning to TRBD1. V was pared by 4 bases and J by 4 bases, with 7 bases of the junction left unmatched. CDR3 length: 15 residues. Germline-derived CDR1 and CDR2 are MGHRA and YSYEKL. This chain's CDR3 is CASSLQPGQGTEAFF. In DNA form, the CDR3 reads TGCGCCAGCAGCCTCCAACCGGGACAGGGCACTGAAGCTTTCTTT.

This clonotype has a count of ten or more. The gene calls are TRBV7-2 and TRBJ2-1; D is unresolved. Trimming removed 5 bases from V and 7 bases from J, with 15 bases in between. The CDR3 covers 14 residues. Germline V CDR1 and CDR2: SGHTA, FQGNSA. The chain's CDR3 is CASSPAVARNEQFF. In nucleotides, the CDR3 is TGTGCCAGCAGCCCCGCCGTGGCAAGAAATGAGCAGTTCTTC.

This clonotype came up many times. The chain uses TRBV6-1 and TRBJ2-1; TRBD2 agrees at 14 bases. J lost 9 bases, V lost 10 bases, and 5 bases had no gene match. The germline V gene has CDR1 MNHNS and CDR2 SASEGT. This CDR3 has 13 amino acids. The CDR3 nucleotides read TGTGCCACCGGACTAGCGGGGGGCGGTGAGCAGTTCTTC. It codes for CATGLAGGGEQFF.

Ten or more counts support this clonotype. This chain connects TRBV7-2 to TRBJ2-4; the match to TRBD2 covers 9 bases. Germline-derived CDR1 and CDR2 are SGHTA and FQGNSA. Trimming at V came to 1 base and at J to 8 bases, leaving 3 bases not matched to a gene. The CDR3 runs 14 residues. The CDR3 region has the DNA TGTGCCAGCAGCTTAGTTGCGGGAGGGTACATTCAGTACTTC. Amino acid sequence: CASSLVAGGYIQYF.

This chain connects TRBV19 to TRBJ2-1, with D tentatively TRBD1 or TRBD2 (7 bases each). V lost 3 bases and J lost 4, with 16 bases in between. This CDR3 contains 16 residues. Germline-derived CDR1 and CDR2 are LNHDA and SQIVND (reference sequence). The CDR3 region is CASSITTGRGYNEQFF. The CDR3 region has the DNA TGTGCCAGTAGTATCACGACAGGGAGGGGATACAATGAGCAGTTCTTC.

This clonotype was seen ten or more times. This rearrangement joins TRBV7-9 to TRBJ2-3, with 9 positions matching TRBD1. The V gene's germline CDR1 is SEHNR and CDR2 FQNEAQ (reference sequence). The J segment lost 0 bases and the V segment lost 4 bases, leaving 8 bases of the junction unmatched. The CDR3 spans 17 residues. The CDR3 reads CASSSAWDRASTDTQYF. The CDR3, as DNA: TGTGCCAGCAGCTCGGCATGGGACAGGGCGAGCACAGATACGCAGTATTTT. The full variable domain, with the rest looked up from reference TRBV7-9 and TRBJ2-3, is DTGVSQNPRHKITKRGQNVTFRCDPISEHNRLYWYRQTLGQGPEFLTYFQNEAQLEKSRLLSDRFSAERPKGSFSTLEIQRTEQGDSAMYLCASSSAWDRASTDTQYFGPGTRLTVL.

This clonotype came up many times. This chain connects TRBV7-2 to TRBJ1-6; D gene uncertain. Germline V gives CDR1 SGHTA, CDR2 FQGNSA. The CDR3 has 15 amino acids. The V end lost 5 bases, the J end lost 7 bases, and 15 bases lay between the germline ends. The CDR3 sequence is CASSVRHQANSPLHF. Written as DNA, the CDR3 is TGTGCCAGCAGCGTCCGACATCAGGCGAATTCACCCCTCCACTTT.

This clonotype was counted only a few times. The chain uses TRBV5-1 and TRBJ2-2, with TRBD2 identical over 14 bases. CDR1 is SGHRS and CDR2 is YFSETQ in the germline V gene. The CDR3 contains 18 residues. The trim removed 6 bases at V and 8 bases at J, leaving 15 bases unmatched. The CDR3 DNA sequence: TGCGCCAGCACACCGGGACTAGCGGGAGTCATCGTTGTGGGGGAGCTGTTTTTT. Translated: CASTPGLAGVIVVGELFF.

This clonotype was seen only a few times. In DNA, the CDR3 is TGTGCCATCAGTGAACCTGGGGGCAACACTGAAGCTTTCTTT. Protein product: CAISEPGGNTEAFF. The V gene is TRBV10-3, the J gene TRBJ1-1; TRBD1 is a possible D gene (6 bases). The germline V gene encodes CDR1 ENHRY and CDR2 SYGVKD. The CDR3 consists of 14 residues. The germline V and J ends were trimmed by 3 bases and 2 bases, with 10 bases remaining between them.